A selection of T cell receptor beta chains follows, all from one sample in a study of blood T cells in healthy people across ages. One entry per CDR3 protein, called by TCRdb with MiXCR from the 5' RACE reads. The sample carries about 1 million distinct CDR3 sequences, under 45% recorded once. Input material: blood. The origin of the receptors is a woman in her fifties or sixties in good health. CDR3s leave out the opening cysteine and the closing phenylalanine or tryptophan. D genes are given only for firm matches.

d_call: TRBD1; j_call: TRBJ2-5; v_call: TRBV24-1; cdr3_aa: ATSDFRGETQY
d_call: -; j_call: TRBJ2-7; v_call: TRBV4-1; cdr3_aa: ASSQDSRGGIPISYEQY
d_call: -; j_call: TRBJ2-1; v_call: TRBV4-1; cdr3_aa: AGSQDPGDNEQF
d_call: TRBD1; j_call: -; v_call: TRBV11-2; cdr3_aa: ASSSGQGAFYEQY
d_call: TRBD1; j_call: TRBJ1-2; v_call: TRBV9; cdr3_aa: ASSAPLDRGHGYT
d_call: TRBD2; j_call: TRBJ2-3; v_call: TRBV5-1; cdr3_aa: ASSGPGLAAKDTQY
d_call: -; j_call: TRBJ1-5; v_call: TRBV28; cdr3_aa: ASSAPAGGNQPQH
d_call: -; j_call: -; v_call: TRBV13; cdr3_aa: ASSLRTSLPWEQY
d_call: -; j_call: TRBJ2-3; v_call: TRBV5-1; cdr3_aa: ASGSPGLDTDTQY
d_call: -; j_call: TRBJ2-7; v_call: TRBV10-2; cdr3_aa: ASSSREESVLSSYEQY
d_call: -; j_call: TRBJ2-5; v_call: TRBV4-1; cdr3_aa: ASSQSTGTRETQY
d_call: -; j_call: TRBJ2-1; v_call: TRBV29-1; cdr3_aa: SAGTAPDEQF
d_call: TRBD2; j_call: TRBJ2-3; v_call: TRBV4-2; cdr3_aa: ASSQDRVEREPLDDTDTQY
d_call: -; j_call: TRBJ1-6; v_call: TRBV27; cdr3_aa: ASSLGDLYNSPLH
d_call: -; j_call: -; v_call: TRBV4-1; cdr3_aa: ASSQGGARVEGEQY
d_call: TRBD1; j_call: TRBJ1-2; v_call: TRBV29-1; cdr3_aa: SVERDRGGYT
d_call: -; j_call: TRBJ2-3; v_call: TRBV11-2; cdr3_aa: ASSPLPSADGTSTDTQY
d_call: TRBD1; j_call: TRBJ2-1; v_call: TRBV27; cdr3_aa: ASSLPSGQGYNEQF
d_call: -; j_call: TRBJ2-1; v_call: TRBV12-3/TRBV12-4; cdr3_aa: ASSSSGHSYNEQF
d_call: TRBD1; j_call: TRBJ2-5; v_call: TRBV6-5; cdr3_aa: ASSYAGGYQETQY
d_call: -; j_call: TRBJ1-6; v_call: TRBV10-2; cdr3_aa: ASREDRNSPLH
d_call: -; j_call: TRBJ2-7; v_call: TRBV11-2; cdr3_aa: ASSRAFGAYEQY
d_call: -; j_call: TRBJ2-7; v_call: TRBV7-9; cdr3_aa: ASSSLDRPHEQY
d_call: -; j_call: TRBJ2-3; v_call: TRBV2; cdr3_aa: ASSDQRNTDTQY
d_call: TRBD2; j_call: TRBJ2-1; v_call: TRBV7-2; cdr3_aa: ASKGLAGSYNEQF
d_call: -; j_call: TRBJ1-2; v_call: TRBV10-3; cdr3_aa: AISVRGANYGYT
d_call: TRBD2; j_call: -; v_call: TRBV12-3/TRBV12-4; cdr3_aa: ASSLARPSGRSYEQY
d_call: -; j_call: TRBJ2-2; v_call: TRBV2; cdr3_aa: ASSEAVGPNTGELF
d_call: -; j_call: TRBJ2-7; v_call: TRBV18; cdr3_aa: ASSRGRDASSEQY
d_call: -; j_call: TRBJ2-7; v_call: TRBV11-2; cdr3_aa: ASSSTTGTGYEQY
d_call: TRBD1; j_call: TRBJ1-2; v_call: TRBV6-6; cdr3_aa: ASSRQGLYGYT
d_call: TRBD2; j_call: TRBJ2-3; v_call: TRBV28; cdr3_aa: ASRHSGGDTDTQY
d_call: TRBD2; j_call: TRBJ2-4; v_call: TRBV3-1; cdr3_aa: ASSLTSGLAKNIQY
d_call: TRBD2; j_call: TRBJ2-1; v_call: TRBV7-9; cdr3_aa: ASSLVGTSGSLRSYNEQF
d_call: -; j_call: TRBJ1-1; v_call: TRBV20-1; cdr3_aa: SARGRMNTEAF
d_call: -; j_call: TRBJ1-6; v_call: TRBV12-3/TRBV12-4; cdr3_aa: ASSNSAVNSPLH
d_call: TRBD2; j_call: TRBJ2-1; v_call: TRBV11-2; cdr3_aa: ASSREGRTSGFSSYNEQF
d_call: -; j_call: TRBJ2-7; v_call: TRBV27; cdr3_aa: ASLPSGSYEQY
d_call: -; j_call: TRBJ2-5; v_call: TRBV10-3; cdr3_aa: AISEGVGQETQY
d_call: -; j_call: TRBJ2-5; v_call: TRBV20-1; cdr3_aa: SASESSQETQY
d_call: -; j_call: TRBJ2-2; v_call: TRBV28; cdr3_aa: ASRTPTGELF
d_call: -; j_call: TRBJ2-3; v_call: TRBV28; cdr3_aa: ASSLGQASTDTQY
d_call: -; j_call: TRBJ1-2; v_call: TRBV29-1; cdr3_aa: GVIWPGPKGVYGYT
d_call: TRBD2; j_call: TRBJ2-3; v_call: TRBV12-3/TRBV12-4; cdr3_aa: ASSSPGLASTDTQY
d_call: -; j_call: TRBJ2-1; v_call: TRBV11-3; cdr3_aa: ASSWNRDFYNEQF
d_call: -; j_call: TRBJ2-6; v_call: TRBV27; cdr3_aa: ASAPGSSGANVLT
d_call: -; j_call: TRBJ1-5; v_call: TRBV15; cdr3_aa: ATSRDPGQLNQPQH
d_call: TRBD2; j_call: TRBJ2-5; v_call: TRBV27; cdr3_aa: ASSLWGTSGRAETQY
d_call: -; j_call: TRBJ2-1; v_call: TRBV11-2; cdr3_aa: ASSLGARLDNEQF
d_call: -; j_call: TRBJ1-1; v_call: TRBV25-1; cdr3_aa: ASSARGGNTEAF